The clone carrying this T cell receptor (beta chain) was counted many times. The antigen is not known. CDR1 and CDR2 (germline): MDHEN, SYDVKM. There are 11 residues in the CDR3. The V end was cut by 6 bases, the J end by 12 bases, with 12 bases between. The library was made from cDNA and included unique molecular identifiers. The T cell input of roughly 0.95 to 11 million gave a few hundred thousand cDNA molecules. TCRdb independently ran MiXCR on the PCR reads; one entry per CDR3 protein. The table has about 200,000 distinct CDR3 sequences, approximately 30% seen once. The data belong to a study of post-analysis software for immune sequencing data. Looking at the study overall: Included among the disease courses, which were recorded for the cohort, were relapsing-remitting, secondary progressive and progressive-relapsing multiple sclerosis.

Notes on the study in general: Elevated frequency relative to controls characterized four or five TRBV segments in patients, TRBV5-6, TRBV5-1 and TRBV20-1 among them. Controls had significantly higher normalized Chao1 diversity than multiple sclerosis patients.

The V call is TRBV28, the J call TRBJ2-4; weak D call: TRBD2 (6 bases). The sample consisted of blood. This receptor was obtained from a girl aged 2-17 years with multiple sclerosis. For the CDR3, the DNA is TGTGCCAGCAGAACGACTAGGGATCAGTACTTC. Its protein product is CASRTTRDQYF.